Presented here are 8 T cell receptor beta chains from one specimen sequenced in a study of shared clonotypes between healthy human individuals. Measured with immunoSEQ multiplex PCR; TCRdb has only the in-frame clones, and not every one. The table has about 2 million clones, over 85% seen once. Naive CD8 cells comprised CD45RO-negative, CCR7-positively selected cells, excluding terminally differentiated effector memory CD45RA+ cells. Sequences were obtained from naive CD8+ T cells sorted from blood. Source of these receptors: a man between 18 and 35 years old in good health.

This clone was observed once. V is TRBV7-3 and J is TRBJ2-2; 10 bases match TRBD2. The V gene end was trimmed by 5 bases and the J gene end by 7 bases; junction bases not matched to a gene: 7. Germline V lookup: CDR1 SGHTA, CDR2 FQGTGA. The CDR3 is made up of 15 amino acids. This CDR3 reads CASSPSGGADGELFF. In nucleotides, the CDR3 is TGTGCCAGCAGCCCCAGCGGGGGGGCGGACGGGGAGCTGTTTTTT.

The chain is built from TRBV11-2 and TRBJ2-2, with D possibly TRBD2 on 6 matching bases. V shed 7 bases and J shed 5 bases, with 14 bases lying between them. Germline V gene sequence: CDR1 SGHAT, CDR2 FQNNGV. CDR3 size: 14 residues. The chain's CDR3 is CASNPMGRTGELFF. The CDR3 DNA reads TGTGCCAGCAACCCCATGGGGAGGACCGGGGAGCTGTTTTTT.

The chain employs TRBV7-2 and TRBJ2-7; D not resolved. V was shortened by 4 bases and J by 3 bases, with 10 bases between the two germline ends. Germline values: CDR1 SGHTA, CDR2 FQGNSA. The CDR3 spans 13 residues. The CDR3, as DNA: TGTGCCAGCAGCTCCCTGGACGGCTACGAGCAGTACTTC. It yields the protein CASSSLDGYEQYF.

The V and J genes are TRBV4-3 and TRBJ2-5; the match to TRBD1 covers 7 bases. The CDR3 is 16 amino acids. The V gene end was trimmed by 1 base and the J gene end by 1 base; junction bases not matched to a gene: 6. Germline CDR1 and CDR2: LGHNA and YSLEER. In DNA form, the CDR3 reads TGCGCCAGCAGCCAAGGACAGGGAATGATCCAAGAGACCCAGTACTTC. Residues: CASSQGQGMIQETQYF.

In DNA form, the CDR3 reads TGTGCCAGCTCCCAGGTTAGAGCCAGCTACAATGAGCAGTTCTTC. Residues: CASSQVRASYNEQFF. This rearrangement joins TRBV28 to TRBJ2-1; the D is unclear. In germline, CDR1 is MDHEN, CDR2 SYDVKM. The V gene lost 8 bases and the J gene lost 3 bases, with 17 bases spanning the gap. CDR3 length: 15 residues.

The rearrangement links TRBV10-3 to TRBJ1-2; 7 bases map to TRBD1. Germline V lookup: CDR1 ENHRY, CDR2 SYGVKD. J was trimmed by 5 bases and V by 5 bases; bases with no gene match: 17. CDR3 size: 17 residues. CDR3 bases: TGTGCCATCAGTTACCGGGACGTCGACCAGGGGGGGTATGGCTACACCTTC. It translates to CAISYRDVDQGGYGYTF.

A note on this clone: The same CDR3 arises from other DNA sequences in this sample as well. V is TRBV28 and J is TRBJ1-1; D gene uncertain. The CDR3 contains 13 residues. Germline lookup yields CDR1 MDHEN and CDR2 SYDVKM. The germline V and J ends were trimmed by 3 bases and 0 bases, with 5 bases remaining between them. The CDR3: CASSLPMNTEAFF. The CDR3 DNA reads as TGTGCCAGCAGTTTGCCGATGAACACTGAAGCTTTCTTT.

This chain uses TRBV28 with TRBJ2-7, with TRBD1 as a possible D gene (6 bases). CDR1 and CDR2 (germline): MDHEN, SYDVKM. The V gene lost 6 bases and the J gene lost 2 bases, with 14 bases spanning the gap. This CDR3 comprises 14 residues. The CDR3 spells CASSLTGFTYEQYF. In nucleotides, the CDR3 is TGTGCCAGCAGCCTCACAGGGTTTACCTACGAGCAGTACTTC.